A single sample is the source of the 7 T cell receptor beta chains below, sequenced in a study of blood T cells in healthy people across ages. For the second PCR, which ran for 7 to 11 cycles, a sample-barcoded 5' primer and a J-beta primer mix were used. TCRdb passed the 5' RACE reads through MiXCR, listing each CDR3 protein once. The table records 780,000 or so distinct CDR3 sequences, more than 55% of them present only once. Sample: blood. These receptors came from a man aged 35-49 years in good health.

The chain has TRBV20-1 and TRBJ2-7; the D is unclear. Trimming removed 6 bases from V and 3 bases from J, with 12 bases in between. Germline V CDR1 and CDR2: DFQATT, SNEGSKA (reference sequence). The CDR3 is 12 amino acids. The CDR3 coding sequence is TGCAGTGCCACACGCACCGTCTACGAGCAGTACTTC. Translated, it gives CSATRTVYEQYF.

This clonotype was found a few times. This sequence joins TRBV20-1 and TRBJ2-5; 12 nucleotides line up with TRBD2. Unmatched junction bases numbered 14, after V lost 5 bases and J lost 4 bases. This CDR3 contains 17 residues. CDR1 is DFQATT and CDR2 is SNEGSKA in the germline V gene (reference sequence). Written as DNA, the CDR3 is TGCAGTGCTCAAAAGGGGGCTAGCGGGGGGGCCGGAGAGACCCAGTACTTC. The encoded protein is CSAQKGASGGAGETQYF.

The V call is TRBV5-5, the J call TRBJ2-6; D gene ambiguous. V dropped 2 bases and J dropped 0 bases, with 12 bases sitting between them. The germline CDR1 and CDR2 sequences are SGHKS and YYEKEE (reference sequence). The CDR3 has 17 residues. This CDR3 is CASSFIPGNSGANVLTF. DNA of the CDR3: TGTGCCAGCAGCTTTATCCCAGGCAACTCTGGGGCCAACGTCCTGACTTTC.

This clonotype appeared a single time. The chain carries TRBV10-3 and TRBJ1-1; 10 positions match TRBD1. The CDR3 is 20 amino acids. Germline CDR1 and CDR2: ENHRY and SYGVKD. Losses at the gene ends were 0 bases for V and 1 base for J; bases not matched to a gene: 14. For the CDR3, the DNA is TGTGCCATCAGTGAGTCGACTCGGGGGACAGGGGTTCTTAGGAACACTGAAGCTTTCTTT. It encodes CAISESTRGTGVLRNTEAFF.

Written as DNA, the CDR3 is TGTGCCAGCAGTTCCGGGGCCTTCTACAATGAGCAGTTCTTC. Amino acid sequence: CASSSGAFYNEQFF. The chain joins TRBV27 to TRBJ2-1; D is tentatively TRBD1 or TRBD2 (5 bases each). The CDR3 loop spans 14 amino acids. The germline V gene encodes CDR1 MNHEY and CDR2 SMNVEV (reference sequence). Trimming took off 4 bases at V and 3 bases at J, with 10 bases between the two ends.

This clonotype was recorded a few times. The chain recombines TRBV2 with TRBJ1-2, with D tentatively TRBD1 (6 bases). The CDR3 totals 14 residues. CDR1 is SNHLY and CDR2 is FYNNEI in the germline V gene. With 1 base removed from V and 8 bases from J, the gap between germline ends came to 14 bases. The CDR3 DNA sequence: TGTGCCAGCAGTGAAGAACGGGGGGCGAAGGGCTACACCTTC. Translated, it gives CASSEERGAKGYTF.

Written as DNA, the CDR3 is TGCAGTGCTCGCCCCTACCCCAGGGGCCTCTACAATGAGCAGTTCTTC. Its translation is CSARPYPRGLYNEQFF. V and J are TRBV20-1 and TRBJ2-1; tentatively, D is TRBD1 (6 bases). Trimming stripped 5 bases from V and 3 bases from J, with 20 bases between. Germline V gene data show CDR1 as DFQATT and CDR2 as SNEGSKA (reference sequence). The CDR3 runs 16 residues.